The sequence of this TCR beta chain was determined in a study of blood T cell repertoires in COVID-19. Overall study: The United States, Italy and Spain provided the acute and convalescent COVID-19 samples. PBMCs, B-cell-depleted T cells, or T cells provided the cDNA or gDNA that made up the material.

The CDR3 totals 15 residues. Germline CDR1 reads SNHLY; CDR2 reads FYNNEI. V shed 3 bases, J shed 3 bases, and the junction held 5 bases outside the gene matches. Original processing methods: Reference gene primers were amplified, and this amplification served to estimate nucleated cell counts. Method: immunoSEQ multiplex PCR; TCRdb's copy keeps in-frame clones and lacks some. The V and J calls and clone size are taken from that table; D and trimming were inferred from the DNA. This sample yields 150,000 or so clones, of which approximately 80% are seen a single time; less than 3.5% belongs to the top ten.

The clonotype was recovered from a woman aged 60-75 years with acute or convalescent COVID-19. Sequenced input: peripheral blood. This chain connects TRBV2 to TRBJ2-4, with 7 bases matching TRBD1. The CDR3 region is CASSETGLGKNIQYF. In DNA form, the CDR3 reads TGTGCCAGCAGTGAGACAGGGTTGGGCAAAAACATTCAGTACTTC.